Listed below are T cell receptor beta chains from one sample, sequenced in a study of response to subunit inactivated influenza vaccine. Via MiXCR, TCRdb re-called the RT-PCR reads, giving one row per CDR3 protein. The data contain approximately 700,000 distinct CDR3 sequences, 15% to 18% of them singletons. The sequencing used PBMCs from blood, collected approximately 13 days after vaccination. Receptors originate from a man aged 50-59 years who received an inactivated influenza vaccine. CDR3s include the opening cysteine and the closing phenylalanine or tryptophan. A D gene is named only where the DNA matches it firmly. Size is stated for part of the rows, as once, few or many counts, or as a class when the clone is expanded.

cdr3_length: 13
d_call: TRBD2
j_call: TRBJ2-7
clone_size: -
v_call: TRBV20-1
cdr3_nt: TGCAGTGCTACAGGGACTAGCGGGAGCGGGCAGTACTTC
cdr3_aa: CSATGTSGSGQYF

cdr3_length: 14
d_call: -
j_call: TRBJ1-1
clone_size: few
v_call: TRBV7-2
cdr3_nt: TGTGCCAGCAGCTTCAGAAAGATGAACACTGAAGCTTTCTTT
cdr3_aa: CASSFRKMNTEAFF

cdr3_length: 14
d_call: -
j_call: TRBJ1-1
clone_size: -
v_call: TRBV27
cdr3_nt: TGTGCCAGCAGTTTATCTATCAGCGGGACTATAGCTTTCTTT
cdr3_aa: CASSLSISGTIAFF

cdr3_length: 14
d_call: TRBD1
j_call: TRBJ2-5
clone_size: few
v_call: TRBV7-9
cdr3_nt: TGTGCCAGCAGCTTTCGACAGGGCGAGGAGACCCAGTACTTC
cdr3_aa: CASSFRQGEETQYF

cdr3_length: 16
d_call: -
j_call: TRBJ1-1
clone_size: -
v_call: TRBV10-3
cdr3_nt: TGTGCCATCAGTGAGGTGGGGGGGTCCTTAAACACTGAAGCTTTCTTT
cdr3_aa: CAISEVGGSLNTEAFF

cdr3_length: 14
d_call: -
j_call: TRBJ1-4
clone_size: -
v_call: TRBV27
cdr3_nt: TGTGCCAGCAGTTTGACAGCCTTAAATGAAAAACTGTTTTTT
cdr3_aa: CASSLTALNEKLFF

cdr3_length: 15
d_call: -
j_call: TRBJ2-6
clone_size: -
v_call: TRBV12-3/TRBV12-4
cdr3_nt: TGTGCCAGCAGTCCGGCCGCCTCTGGGGCCAACGTCCTGACTTTC
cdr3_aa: CASSPAASGANVLTF

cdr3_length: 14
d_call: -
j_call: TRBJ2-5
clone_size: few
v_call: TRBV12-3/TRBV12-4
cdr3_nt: TGTGCCAGCAGCCGGGGCAGGGGAGAGGAGACCCAGTACTTC
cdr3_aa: CASSRGRGEETQYF

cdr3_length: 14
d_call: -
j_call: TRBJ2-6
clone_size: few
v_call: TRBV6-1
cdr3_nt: TGTGCCAGCAGACGACCTAGGGGGGCCAACGTCCTGACTTTC
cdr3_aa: CASRRPRGANVLTF

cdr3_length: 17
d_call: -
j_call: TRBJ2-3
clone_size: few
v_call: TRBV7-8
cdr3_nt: TGTGCCAGCAGCTTATCGCAATTCCCCGGGTTGACAGATACGCAGTATTTT
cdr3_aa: CASSLSQFPGLTDTQYF

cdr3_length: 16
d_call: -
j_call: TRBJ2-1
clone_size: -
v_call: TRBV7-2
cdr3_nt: TGTGCCAGCAGCGCCGAGGCTGGGCTCTCCTACAATGAGCAGTTCTTC
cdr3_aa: CASSAEAGLSYNEQFF

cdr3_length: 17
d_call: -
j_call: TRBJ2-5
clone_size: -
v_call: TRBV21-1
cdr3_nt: TGTGCCAGCAGCAGCCGACCGACTAGCGGGAAACAAGAGACCCAGTACTTC
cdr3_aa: CASSSRPTSGKQETQYF

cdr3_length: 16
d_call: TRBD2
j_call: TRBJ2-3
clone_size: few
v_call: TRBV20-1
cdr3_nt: TGCAGTGCTAGAGTTGGGGCGGGGGGACCCACAGATACGCAGTATTTT
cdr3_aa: CSARVGAGGPTDTQYF

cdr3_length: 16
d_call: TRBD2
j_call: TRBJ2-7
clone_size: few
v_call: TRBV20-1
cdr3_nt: TGCAGTGCCCCCGGCGCCTCTAGCGGGGTCTCCTACGAGCAGTACTTC
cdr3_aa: CSAPGASSGVSYEQYF

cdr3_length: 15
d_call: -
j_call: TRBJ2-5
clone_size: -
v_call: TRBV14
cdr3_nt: TGTGCCAGCAGCCGAACCCAGGGGGGGAGCGAGACCCAGTACTTC
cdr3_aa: CASSRTQGGSETQYF

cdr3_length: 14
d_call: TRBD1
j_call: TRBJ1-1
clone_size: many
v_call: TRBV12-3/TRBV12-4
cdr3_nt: TGTGCCAGCAGAAGCAGGACAGGGAGGACTGAAGCTTTCTTT
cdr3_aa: CASRSRTGRTEAFF

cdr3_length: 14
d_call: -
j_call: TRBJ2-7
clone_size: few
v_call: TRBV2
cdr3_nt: TGTGCCAGCAGTGAATCAACAGGGTCCTACGAGCAGTACTTC
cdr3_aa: CASSESTGSYEQYF

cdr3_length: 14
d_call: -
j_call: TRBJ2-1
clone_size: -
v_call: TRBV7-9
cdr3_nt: TGTGCCAGCAGTTTCTCCGGCGTTGGGAGTGAGCAGTTCTTC
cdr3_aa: CASSFSGVGSEQFF

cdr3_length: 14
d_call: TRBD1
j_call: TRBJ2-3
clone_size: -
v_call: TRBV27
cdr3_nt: TGTGCCTCCCGCAGGGGGCAATATCGAGATGCGCAGTATTTT
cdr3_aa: CASRRGQYRDAQYF

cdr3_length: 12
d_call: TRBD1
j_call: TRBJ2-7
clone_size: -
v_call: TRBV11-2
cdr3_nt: TGTGCCATAAGACAGGGGACTTACGAGCAGTACTTC
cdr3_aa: CAIRQGTYEQYF

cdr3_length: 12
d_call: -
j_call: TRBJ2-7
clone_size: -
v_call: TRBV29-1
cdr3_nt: TGCAGCGTTGAAGAATCGAGGGCCGGGCAGTACTTC
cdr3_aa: CSVEESRAGQYF

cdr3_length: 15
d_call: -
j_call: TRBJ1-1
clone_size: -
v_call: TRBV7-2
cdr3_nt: TGTGCCAGCAGCTCGGGACCTATTTTGAACACTGAAGCTTTCTTT
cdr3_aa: CASSSGPILNTEAFF

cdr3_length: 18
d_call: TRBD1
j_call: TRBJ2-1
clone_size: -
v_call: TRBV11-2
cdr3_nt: TGTGCCAGCAGCTTATTGCGCGGTTCGGGACAGCTCTACAATGAGCAGTTCTTC
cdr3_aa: CASSLLRGSGQLYNEQFF

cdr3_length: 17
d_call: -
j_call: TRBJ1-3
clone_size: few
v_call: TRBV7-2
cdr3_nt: TGTGCCAGCAGCACAGGCAACAGGATGGGCTCTGGAAACACCATATATTTT
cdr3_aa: CASSTGNRMGSGNTIYF

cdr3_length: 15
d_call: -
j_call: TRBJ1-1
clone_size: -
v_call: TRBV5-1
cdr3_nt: TGCGCCAGCAGCCACGGGGGGGGGGAGAACACTGAAGCTTTCTTT
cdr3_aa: CASSHGGGENTEAFF

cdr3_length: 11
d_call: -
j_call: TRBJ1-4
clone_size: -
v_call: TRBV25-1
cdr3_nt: TGTGCCAGCAGTGTAGGACAGCAACTGTTTTTT
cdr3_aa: CASSVGQQLFF

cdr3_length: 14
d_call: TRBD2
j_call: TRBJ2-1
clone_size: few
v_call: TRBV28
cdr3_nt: TGTGCCAGCAGGCGAGCGGGGGACCACAATGAGCAGTTCTTC
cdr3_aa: CASRRAGDHNEQFF

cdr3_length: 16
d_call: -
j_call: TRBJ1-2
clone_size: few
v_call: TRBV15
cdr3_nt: TGTGCCACCAGCAGAGATGGGAATCCCACTAACTATGGCTACACCTTC
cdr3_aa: CATSRDGNPTNYGYTF

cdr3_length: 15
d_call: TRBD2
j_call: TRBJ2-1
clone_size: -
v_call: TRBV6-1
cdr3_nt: TGTGCCAGCAGGATTCTAGCGGGAGGATACAATGAGCAGTTCTTC
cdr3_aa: CASRILAGGYNEQFF

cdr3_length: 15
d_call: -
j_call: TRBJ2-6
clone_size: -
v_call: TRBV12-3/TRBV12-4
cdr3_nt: TGTGCCAGCAGCGAATGGGGCTCTGGGGCCAACGTCCTGACTTTC
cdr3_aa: CASSEWGSGANVLTF

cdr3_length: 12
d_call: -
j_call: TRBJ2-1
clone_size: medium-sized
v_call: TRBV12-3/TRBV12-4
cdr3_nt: TGTGCCAGCAGCTTGGGGTACAATGAGCAGTTCTTC
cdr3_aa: CASSLGYNEQFF

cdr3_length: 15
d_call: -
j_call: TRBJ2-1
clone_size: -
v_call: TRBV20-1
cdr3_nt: TGCAGTGCTATTCCTGGGGGGGGCCAGATAAATGAGCAGTTCTTC
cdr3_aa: CSAIPGGGQINEQFF

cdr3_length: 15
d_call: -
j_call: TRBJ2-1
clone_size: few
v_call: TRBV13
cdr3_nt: TGTGCCAGCACCATTGGACTATCATCCTACAATGAGCAGTTCTTC
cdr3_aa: CASTIGLSSYNEQFF

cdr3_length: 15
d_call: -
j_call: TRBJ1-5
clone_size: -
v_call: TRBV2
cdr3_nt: TGTGCCAGCAGTGAACAGGCAGGGGCCAATCAGCCCCAGCATTTT
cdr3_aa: CASSEQAGANQPQHF

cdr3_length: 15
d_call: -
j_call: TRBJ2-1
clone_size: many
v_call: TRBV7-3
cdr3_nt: TGTGCCAGCAGCTTAAGTGGCGATGCAGTTAGTGAGCAGTTCTTC
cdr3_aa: CASSLSGDAVSEQFF

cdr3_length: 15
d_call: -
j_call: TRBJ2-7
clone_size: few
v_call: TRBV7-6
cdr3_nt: TGTGCCAGCAGCTTAGCACAGGTTTTACCCTACGAGCAGTACTTC
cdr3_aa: CASSLAQVLPYEQYF

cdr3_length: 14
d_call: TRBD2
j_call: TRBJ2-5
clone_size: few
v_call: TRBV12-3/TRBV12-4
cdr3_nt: TGTGCCAGCAGTTTATGGCTAGCGGAAGAGACCCAGTACTTC
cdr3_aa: CASSLWLAEETQYF

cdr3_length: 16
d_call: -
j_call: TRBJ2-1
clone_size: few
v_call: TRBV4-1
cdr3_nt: TGCGCCAGCAGCCAAGATTCGGGGAAGACATACAATGAGCAGTTCTTC
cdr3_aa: CASSQDSGKTYNEQFF

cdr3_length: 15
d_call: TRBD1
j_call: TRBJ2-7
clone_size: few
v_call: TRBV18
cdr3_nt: TGTGCCAGCTCACTATCGACAGGGCCAACCTACGAGCAGTACTTC
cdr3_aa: CASSLSTGPTYEQYF

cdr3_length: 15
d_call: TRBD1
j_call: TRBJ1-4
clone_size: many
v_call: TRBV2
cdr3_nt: TGTGCCAGCACCAAGGACAGGGGAAGAAGGGAAAAACTGTTTTTT
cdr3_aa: CASTKDRGRREKLFF

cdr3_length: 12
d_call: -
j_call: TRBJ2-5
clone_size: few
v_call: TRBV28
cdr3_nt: TGTGCCAGCACCGCGCCCGGGTCCACCCAGTACTTC
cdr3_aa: CASTAPGSTQYF

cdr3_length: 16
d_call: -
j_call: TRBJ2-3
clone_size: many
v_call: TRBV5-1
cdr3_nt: TGCGCCAGCAGCTTGAGGGCCCGAGGTCCCACAGATACGCAGTATTTT
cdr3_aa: CASSLRARGPTDTQYF

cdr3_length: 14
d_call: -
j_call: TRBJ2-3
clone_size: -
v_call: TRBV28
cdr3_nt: TGTGCCAGCAGATTCTATTCGAGCACAGATACGCAGTATTTT
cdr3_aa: CASRFYSSTDTQYF

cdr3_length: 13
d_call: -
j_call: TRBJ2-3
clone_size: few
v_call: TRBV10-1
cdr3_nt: TGCGCCAGCAGTGAGTCGTACACAGATACGCAGTATTTT
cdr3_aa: CASSESYTDTQYF

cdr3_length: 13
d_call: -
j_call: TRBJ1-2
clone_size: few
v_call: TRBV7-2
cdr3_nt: TGTGCCAGCAGCTTACGGACAAGCCACGGCTACACCTTC
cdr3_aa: CASSLRTSHGYTF

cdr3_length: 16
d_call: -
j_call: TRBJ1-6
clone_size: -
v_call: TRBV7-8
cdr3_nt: TGTGCCAGCAGCTTAGCGCTGGTGGGAGGTTATTCACCCCTCCACTTT
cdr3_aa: CASSLALVGGYSPLHF

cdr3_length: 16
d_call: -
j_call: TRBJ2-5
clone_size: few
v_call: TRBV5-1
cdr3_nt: TGCGCCAGCAGCCCAGCCGTGGGAAGGTCCCAAGAGACCCAGTACTTC
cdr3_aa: CASSPAVGRSQETQYF

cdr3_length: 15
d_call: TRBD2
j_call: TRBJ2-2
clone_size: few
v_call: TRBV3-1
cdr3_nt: TGTGCCAGCAGCCGGGTAGCGGGAGATACCGGGGAGCTGTTTTTT
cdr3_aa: CASSRVAGDTGELFF

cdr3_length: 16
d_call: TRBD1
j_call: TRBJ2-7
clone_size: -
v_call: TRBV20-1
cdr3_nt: TGCAGTGCTAGAGACGCTGGGACAGGGGTCCCTCTCGAGCAGTACTTC
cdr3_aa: CSARDAGTGVPLEQYF

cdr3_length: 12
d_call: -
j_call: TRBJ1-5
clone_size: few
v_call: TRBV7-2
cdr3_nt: TGTGCCAGCAGCCTCCCATTGCAGCCCCAGCATTTT
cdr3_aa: CASSLPLQPQHF

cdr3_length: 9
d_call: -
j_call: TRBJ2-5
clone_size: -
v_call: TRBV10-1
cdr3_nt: TGCGCCAGCGGGTGGACCCAGTACTTC
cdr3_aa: CASGWTQYF

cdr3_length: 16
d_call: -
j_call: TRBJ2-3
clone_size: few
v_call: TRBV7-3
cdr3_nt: TGTGCCAGCAGCCGACGGGGGGCGACGAAAACAGATACGCAGTATTTT
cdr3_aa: CASSRRGATKTDTQYF

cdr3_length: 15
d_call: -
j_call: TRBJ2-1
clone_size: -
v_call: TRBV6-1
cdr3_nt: TGTGCCAGCAGACCCGGGGGCGTGGCCTACAATGAGCAGTTCTTC
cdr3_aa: CASRPGGVAYNEQFF

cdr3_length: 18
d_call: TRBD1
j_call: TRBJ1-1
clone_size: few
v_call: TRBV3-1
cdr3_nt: TGTGCCAGCAGCCAAGATAGGACAGGGGTCATAATGAACACTGAAGCTTTCTTT
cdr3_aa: CASSQDRTGVIMNTEAFF

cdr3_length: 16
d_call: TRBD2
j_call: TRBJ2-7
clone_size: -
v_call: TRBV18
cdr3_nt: TGTGCCAGCTCTTCCGGGACTAGCGGGAGGGTTTACGAGCAGTACTTC
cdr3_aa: CASSSGTSGRVYEQYF

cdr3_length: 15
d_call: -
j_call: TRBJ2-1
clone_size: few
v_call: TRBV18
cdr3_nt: TGTGCCAGCTCAGGAACTAGCTCTGTCTACAATGAGCAGTTCTTC
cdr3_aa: CASSGTSSVYNEQFF

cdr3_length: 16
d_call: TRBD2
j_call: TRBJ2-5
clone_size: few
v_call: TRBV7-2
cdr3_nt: TGTGCCAGCAGCCCCCGGGGACTAGCGGATCAAGAGACCCAGTACTTC
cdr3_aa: CASSPRGLADQETQYF

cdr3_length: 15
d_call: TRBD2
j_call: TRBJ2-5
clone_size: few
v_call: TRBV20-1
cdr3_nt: TGCAGTGCCCCAGGGCGGCGGGGGGCACAAGAGACCCAGTACTTC
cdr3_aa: CSAPGRRGAQETQYF

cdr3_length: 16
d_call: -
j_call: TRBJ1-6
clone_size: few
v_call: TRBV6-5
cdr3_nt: TGTGCCAGCAGTTACGTAGAGAGCTCCTATAATTCACCCCTCCACTTT
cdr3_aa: CASSYVESSYNSPLHF